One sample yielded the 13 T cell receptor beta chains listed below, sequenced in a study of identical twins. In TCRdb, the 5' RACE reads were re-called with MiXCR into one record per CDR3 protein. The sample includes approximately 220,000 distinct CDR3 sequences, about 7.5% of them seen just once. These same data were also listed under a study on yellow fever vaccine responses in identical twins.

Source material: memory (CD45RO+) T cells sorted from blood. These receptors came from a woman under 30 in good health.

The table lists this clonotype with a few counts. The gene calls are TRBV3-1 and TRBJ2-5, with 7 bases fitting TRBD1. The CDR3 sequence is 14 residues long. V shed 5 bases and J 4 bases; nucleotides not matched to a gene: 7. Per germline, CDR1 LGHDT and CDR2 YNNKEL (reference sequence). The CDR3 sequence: CASSDLGGPETQYF. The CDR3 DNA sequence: TGTGCCAGCAGCGACCTAGGGGGCCCAGAGACCCAGTACTTC.

The CDR3 here is CSAARGGSTDTQYF. The CDR3 DNA reads as TGCAGTGCCGCACGCGGGGGAAGCACAGATACGCAGTATTTT. The chain employs TRBV20-1 and TRBJ2-3; the match to TRBD2 covers 7 bases. J was trimmed by 0 bases and V by 6 bases; bases with no gene match: 6. This CDR3 is 14 amino acids long. The germline V gene has CDR1 DFQATT and CDR2 SNEGSKA (reference sequence).

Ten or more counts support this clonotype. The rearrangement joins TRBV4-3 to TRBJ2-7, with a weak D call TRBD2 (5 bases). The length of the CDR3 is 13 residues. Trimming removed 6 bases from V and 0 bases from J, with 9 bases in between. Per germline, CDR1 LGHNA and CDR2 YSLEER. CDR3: CASSDGISYEQYF. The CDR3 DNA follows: TGCGCCAGCAGTGACGGGATCTCCTACGAGCAGTACTTC.

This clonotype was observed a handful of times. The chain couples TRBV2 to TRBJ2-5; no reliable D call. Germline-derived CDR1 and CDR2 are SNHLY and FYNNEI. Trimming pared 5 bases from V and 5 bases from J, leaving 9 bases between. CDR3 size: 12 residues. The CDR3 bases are TGTGCCAGCAGTCCTACGTCGGAGACCCAGTACTTC. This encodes CASSPTSETQYF.

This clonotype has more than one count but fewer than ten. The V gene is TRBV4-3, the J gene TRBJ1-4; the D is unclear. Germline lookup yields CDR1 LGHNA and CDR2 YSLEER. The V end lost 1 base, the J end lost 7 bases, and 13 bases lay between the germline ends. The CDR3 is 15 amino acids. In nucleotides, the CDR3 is TGCGCCAGCAGCCAAGTCGGATCGGGCTCTGAAAAACTGTTTTTT. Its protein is CASSQVGSGSEKLFF.

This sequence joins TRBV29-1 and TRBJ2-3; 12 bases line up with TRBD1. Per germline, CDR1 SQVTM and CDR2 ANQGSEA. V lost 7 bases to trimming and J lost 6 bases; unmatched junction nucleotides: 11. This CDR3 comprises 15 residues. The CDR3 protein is CSAGWGTGGDDTQYF. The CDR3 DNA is TGCAGCGCCGGGTGGGGGACAGGGGGCGATGATACGCAGTATTTT.

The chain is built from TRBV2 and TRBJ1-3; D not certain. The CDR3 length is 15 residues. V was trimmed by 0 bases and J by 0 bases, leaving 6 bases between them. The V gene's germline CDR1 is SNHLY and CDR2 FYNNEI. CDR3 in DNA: TGTGCCAGCAGTGAAGCTTGGCGCTCTGGAAACACCATATATTTT. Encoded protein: CASSEAWRSGNTIYF.

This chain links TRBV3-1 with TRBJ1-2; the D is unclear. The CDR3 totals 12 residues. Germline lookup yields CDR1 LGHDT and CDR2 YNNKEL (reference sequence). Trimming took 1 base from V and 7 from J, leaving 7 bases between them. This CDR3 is CASSQVRFGYTF. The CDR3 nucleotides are TGTGCCAGCAGCCAAGTAAGATTTGGCTACACCTTC.

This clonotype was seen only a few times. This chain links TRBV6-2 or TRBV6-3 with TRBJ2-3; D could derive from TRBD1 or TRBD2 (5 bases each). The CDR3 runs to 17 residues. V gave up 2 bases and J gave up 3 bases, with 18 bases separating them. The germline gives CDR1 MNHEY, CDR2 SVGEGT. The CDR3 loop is CASSYTLGEMVTDTQYF. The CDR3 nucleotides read TGTGCCAGCAGTTACACCTTGGGGGAAATGGTGACAGATACGCAGTATTTT.

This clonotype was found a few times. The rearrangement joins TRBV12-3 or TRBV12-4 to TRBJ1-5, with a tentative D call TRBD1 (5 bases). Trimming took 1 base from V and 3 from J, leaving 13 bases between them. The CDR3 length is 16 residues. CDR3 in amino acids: CASSLVGAGYNQPQHF. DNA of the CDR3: TGTGCCAGCAGTTTAGTCGGCGCAGGGTACAATCAGCCCCAGCATTTT.

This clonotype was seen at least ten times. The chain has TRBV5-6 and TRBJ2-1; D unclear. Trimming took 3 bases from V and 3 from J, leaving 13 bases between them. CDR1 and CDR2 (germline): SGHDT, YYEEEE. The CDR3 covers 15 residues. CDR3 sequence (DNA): TGTGCCAGCAGCTCCGGCCATAGGGTCTACAATGAGCAGTTCTTC. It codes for CASSSGHRVYNEQFF.

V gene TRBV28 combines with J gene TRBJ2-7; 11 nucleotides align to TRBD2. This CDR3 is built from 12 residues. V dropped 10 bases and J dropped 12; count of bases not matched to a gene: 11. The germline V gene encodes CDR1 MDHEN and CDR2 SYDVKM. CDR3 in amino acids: CAITGTSGFGYF. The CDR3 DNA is TGTGCCATCACCGGGACTAGCGGTTTTGGGTACTTC.

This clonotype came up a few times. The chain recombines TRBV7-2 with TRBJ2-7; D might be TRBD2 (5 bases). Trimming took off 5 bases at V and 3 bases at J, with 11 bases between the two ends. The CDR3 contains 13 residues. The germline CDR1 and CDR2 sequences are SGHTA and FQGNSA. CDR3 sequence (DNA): TGTGCCAGCAGCACCCCGCGGGTCTACGAGCAGTACTTC. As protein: CASSTPRVYEQYF.